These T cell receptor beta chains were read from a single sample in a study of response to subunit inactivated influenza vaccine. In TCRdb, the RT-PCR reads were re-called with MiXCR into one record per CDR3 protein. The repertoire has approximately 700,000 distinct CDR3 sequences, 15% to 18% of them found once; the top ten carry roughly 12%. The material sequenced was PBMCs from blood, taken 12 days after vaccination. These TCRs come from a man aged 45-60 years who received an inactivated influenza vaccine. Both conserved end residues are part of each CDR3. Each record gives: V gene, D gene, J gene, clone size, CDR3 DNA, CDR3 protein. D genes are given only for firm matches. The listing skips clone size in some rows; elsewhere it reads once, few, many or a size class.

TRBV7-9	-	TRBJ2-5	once	TGTGCCAGCAGAGGGTGGTACCAAGAGACCCAGTACTTC	CASRGWYQETQYF
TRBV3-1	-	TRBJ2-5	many	TGTGCCAGCAGCCAAGGTTTAAAGGAGACCCAGTACTTC	CASSQGLKETQYF
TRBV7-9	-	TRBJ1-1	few	TGTGCCAGCAGAGCGAGCACTGAAGCTTTCTTT	CASRASTEAFF
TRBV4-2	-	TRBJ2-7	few	TGTGCCAGCAGCCACCAGGGACGGAGGAGCTCCTACGAGCAGTACTTC	CASSHQGRRSSYEQYF
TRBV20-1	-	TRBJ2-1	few	TGCAGTGCTAGGGGCGGGGGCCCAGGGAATGAGCAGTTCTTC	CSARGGGPGNEQFF
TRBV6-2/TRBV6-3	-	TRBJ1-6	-	TGTGCCAGCAGTTACATGTGGATCGGTTCACCCCTCCACTTT	CASSYMWIGSPLHF
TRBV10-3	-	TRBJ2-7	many	TGTGCCATCAGACTAAATGGGGGCAGCGAGCAGTACTTC	CAIRLNGGSEQYF
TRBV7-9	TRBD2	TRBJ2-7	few	TGTGCCAGCAGCCTCACGGGGGGGGCGAATATCCCCTACGAGCAGTACTTC	CASSLTGGANIPYEQYF
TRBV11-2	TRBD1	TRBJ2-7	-	TGTGCCAGCAGCAAGACCGGGACAGGGAGCATTTACGAGCAGTACTTC	CASSKTGTGSIYEQYF
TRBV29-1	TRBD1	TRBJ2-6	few	TGCAGCGCGACGACAGGGGACAACGTCCTGACTTTC	CSATTGDNVLTF